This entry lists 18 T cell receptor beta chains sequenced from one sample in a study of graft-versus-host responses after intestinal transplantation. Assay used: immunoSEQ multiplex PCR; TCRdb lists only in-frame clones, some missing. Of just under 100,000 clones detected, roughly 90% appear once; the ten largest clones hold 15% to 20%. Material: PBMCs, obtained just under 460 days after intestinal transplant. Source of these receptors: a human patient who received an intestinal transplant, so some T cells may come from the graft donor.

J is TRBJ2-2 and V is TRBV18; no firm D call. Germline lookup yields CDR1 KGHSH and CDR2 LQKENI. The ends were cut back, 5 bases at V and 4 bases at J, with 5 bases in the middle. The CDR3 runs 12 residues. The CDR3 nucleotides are TGTGCCAGCTCAGTGGCCACCGGGGAGCTGTTTTTT. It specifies CASSVATGELFF.

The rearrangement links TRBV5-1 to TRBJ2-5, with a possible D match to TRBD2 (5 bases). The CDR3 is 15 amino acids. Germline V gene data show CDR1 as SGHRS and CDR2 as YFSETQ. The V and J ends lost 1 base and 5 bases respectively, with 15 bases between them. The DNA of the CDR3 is TGCGCCAGCAGCTTGAGTTTTGAGGGTAGGGAGACCCAGTACTTC. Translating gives CASSLSFEGRETQYF.

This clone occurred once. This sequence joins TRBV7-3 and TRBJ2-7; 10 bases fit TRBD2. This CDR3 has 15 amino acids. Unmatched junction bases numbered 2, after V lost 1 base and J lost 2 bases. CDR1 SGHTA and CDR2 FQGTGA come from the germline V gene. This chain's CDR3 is CASSLIAGGPYEQYF. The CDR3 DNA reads TGTGCCAGCAGCTTAATAGCGGGGGGCCCCTACGAGCAGTACTTC.

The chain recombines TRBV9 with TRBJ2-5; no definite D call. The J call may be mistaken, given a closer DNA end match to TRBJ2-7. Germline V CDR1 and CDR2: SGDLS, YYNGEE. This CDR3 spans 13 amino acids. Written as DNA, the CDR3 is TGTGCCAGCAGCCGGCAAAACACCTACGAGCAGTACTTC. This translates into CASSRQNTYEQYF.

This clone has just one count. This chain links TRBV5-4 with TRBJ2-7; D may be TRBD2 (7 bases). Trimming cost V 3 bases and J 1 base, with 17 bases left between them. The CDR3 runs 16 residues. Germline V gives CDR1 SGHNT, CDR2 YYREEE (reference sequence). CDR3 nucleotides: TGTGCCAGCAGCTGGCGGGGGCAGGGGCTGTCCTACGAGCAGTACTTC. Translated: CASSWRGQGLSYEQYF.

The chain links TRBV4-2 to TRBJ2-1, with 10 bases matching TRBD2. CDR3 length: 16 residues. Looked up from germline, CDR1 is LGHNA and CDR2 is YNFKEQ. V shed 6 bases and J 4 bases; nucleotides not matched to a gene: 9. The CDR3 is CASRKSGGAGYNEQFF. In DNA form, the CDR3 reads TGTGCCAGCAGGAAAAGCGGGGGGGCCGGTTACAATGAGCAGTTCTTC.

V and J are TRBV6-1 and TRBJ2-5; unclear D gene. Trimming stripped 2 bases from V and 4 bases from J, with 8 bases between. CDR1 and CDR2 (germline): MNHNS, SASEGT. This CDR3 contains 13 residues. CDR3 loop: CASSESVIETQYF. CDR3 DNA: TGTGCCAGCAGTGAATCCGTAATAGAGACCCAGTACTTC.

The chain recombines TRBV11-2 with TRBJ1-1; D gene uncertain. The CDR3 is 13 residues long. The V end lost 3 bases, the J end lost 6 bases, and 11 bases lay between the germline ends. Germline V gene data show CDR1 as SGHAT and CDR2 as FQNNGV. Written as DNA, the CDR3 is TGTGCCAGCAGCTTGAGCCGCGGCCCTGAAGCTTTCTTT. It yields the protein CASSLSRGPEAFF.

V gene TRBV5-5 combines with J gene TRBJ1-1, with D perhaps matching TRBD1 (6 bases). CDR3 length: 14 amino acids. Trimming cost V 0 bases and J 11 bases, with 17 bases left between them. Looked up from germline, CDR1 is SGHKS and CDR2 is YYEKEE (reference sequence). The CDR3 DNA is TGTGCCAGCAGCTTGGGGGAGCAGACAGGCGGGGCTTTCTTT. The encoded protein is CASSLGEQTGGAFF.

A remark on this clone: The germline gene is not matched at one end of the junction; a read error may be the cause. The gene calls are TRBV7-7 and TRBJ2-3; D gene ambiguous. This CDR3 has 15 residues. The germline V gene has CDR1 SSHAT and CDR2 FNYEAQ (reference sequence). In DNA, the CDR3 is TGTGCTAGCAGCTTAGCCGGTAGGGTCACAGATACGCAGTATTTT. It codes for CASSLAGRVTDTQYF.

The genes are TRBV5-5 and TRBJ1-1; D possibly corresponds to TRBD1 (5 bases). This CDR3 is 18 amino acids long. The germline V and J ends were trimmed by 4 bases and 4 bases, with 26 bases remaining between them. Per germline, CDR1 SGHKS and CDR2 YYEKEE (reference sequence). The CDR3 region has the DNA TGTGCCAGCAGCACCTCAGTGGGGGGTCCAGGCGACGGCACTGAAGCTTTCTTT. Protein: CASSTSVGGPGDGTEAFF. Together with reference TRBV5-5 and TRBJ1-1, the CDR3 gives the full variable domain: DAGVTQSPTHLIKTRGQQVTLRCSPISGHKSVSWYQQVLGQGPQFIFQYYEKEERGRGNFPDRFSARQFPNYSSELNVNALLLGDSALYLCASSTSVGGPGDGTEAFFGQGTRLTVV.

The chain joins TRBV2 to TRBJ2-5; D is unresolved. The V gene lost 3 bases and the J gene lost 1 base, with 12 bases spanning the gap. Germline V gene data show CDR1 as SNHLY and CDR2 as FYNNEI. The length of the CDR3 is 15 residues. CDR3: CASSDPLVGQETQYF. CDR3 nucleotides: TGTGCCAGCAGTGACCCGCTGGTAGGCCAAGAGACCCAGTACTTC. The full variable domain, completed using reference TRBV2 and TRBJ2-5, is EPEVTQTPSHQVTQMGQEVILRCVPISNHLYFYWYRQILGQKVEFLVSFYNNEISEKSEIFDDQFSVERPDGSNFTLKIRSTKLEDSAMYFCASSDPLVGQETQYFGPGTRLLVL.

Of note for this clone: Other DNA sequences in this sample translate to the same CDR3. The CDR3 protein is CASSPRLAGSTDTQYF. CDR3 bases: TGTGCCAGCTCACCAAGGCTAGCGGGGAGCACAGATACGCAGTATTTT. This chain connects TRBV18 to TRBJ2-3; 9 nucleotides line up with TRBD2. V was pared by 2 bases and J by 0 bases, with 3 bases of the junction left unmatched. CDR3 size: 16 residues. Per the germline V gene, CDR1 is KGHSH and CDR2 is LQKENI.

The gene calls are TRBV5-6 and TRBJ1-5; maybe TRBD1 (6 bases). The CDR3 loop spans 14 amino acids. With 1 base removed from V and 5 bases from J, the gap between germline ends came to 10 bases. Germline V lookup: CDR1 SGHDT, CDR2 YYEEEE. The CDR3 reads CASSLRQAHQPQHF. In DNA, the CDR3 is TGTGCCAGCAGCTTGCGACAGGCACATCAGCCCCAGCATTTT.

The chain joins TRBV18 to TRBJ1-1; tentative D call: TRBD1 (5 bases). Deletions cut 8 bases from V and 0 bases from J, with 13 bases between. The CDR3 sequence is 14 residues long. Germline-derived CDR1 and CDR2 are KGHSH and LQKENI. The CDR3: CASLNRSMNTEAFF. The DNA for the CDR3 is TGTGCCAGCCTGAACAGGAGCATGAACACTGAAGCTTTCTTT.

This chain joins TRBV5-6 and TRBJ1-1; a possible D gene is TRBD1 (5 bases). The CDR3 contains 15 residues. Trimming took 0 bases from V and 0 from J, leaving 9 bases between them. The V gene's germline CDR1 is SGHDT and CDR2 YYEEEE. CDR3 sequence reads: CASSLGPGMNTEAFF. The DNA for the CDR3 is TGTGCCAGCAGCTTGGGGCCAGGGATGAACACTGAAGCTTTCTTT.

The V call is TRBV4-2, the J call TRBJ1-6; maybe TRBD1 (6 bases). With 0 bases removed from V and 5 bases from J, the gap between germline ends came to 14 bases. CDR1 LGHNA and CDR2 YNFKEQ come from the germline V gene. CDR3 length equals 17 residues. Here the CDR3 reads CASSQDGQFPNNSPLHF. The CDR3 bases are TGTGCCAGCAGCCAAGATGGACAGTTCCCGAATAATTCACCCCTCCACTTT.

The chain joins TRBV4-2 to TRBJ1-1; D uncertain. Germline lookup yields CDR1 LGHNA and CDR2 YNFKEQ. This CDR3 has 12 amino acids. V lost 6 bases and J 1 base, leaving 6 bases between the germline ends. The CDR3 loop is CASSGENTEAFF. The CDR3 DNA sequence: TGTGCCAGCAGTGGTGAGAACACTGAAGCTTTCTTT.